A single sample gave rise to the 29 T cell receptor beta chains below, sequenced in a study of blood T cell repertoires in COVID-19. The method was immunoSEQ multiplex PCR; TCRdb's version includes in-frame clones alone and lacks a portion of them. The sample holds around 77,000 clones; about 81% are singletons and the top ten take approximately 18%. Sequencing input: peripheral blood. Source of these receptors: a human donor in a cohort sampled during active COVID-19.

CDR3: CASSQDGLAGGPYNEQFF. The CDR3 DNA reads TGCGCCAGCAGCCAAGACGGACTAGCGGGGGGGCCCTACAATGAGCAGTTCTTC. This chain links TRBV4-3 with TRBJ2-1, with 15 nucleotides matching TRBD2. The germline CDR1 and CDR2 sequences are LGHNA and YSLEER. With 0 bases clipped from V and 2 bases from J, the junction kept 2 bases outside the gene matches. CDR3 length equals 18 residues.

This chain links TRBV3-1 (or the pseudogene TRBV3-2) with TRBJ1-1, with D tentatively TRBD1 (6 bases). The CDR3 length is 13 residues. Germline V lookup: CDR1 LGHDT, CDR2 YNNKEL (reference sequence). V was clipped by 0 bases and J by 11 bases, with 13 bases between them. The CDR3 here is CASSQDVRGKAFF. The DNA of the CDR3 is TGTGCCAGCAGCCAAGATGTTAGGGGGAAGGCTTTCTTT.

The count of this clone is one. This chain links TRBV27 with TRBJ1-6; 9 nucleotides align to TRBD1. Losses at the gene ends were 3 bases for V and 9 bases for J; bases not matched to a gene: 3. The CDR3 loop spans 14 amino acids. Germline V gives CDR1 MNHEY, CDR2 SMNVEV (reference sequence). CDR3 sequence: CASSLDRGASPLHF. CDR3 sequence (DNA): TGTGCCAGCAGTTTGGACAGGGGAGCTTCACCCCTCCACTTT.

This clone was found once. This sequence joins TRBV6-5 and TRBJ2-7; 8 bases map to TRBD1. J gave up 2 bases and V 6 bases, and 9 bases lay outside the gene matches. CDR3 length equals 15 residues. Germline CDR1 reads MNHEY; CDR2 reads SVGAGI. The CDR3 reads CASRPGQGVAYEQYF. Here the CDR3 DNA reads TGTGCCAGCAGGCCCGGACAGGGCGTCGCCTACGAGCAGTACTTC.

CDR3 nucleotide sequence: TGCGCCAGCAGCTACGACAGACTCAGCTACGAGCAGTACTTC. Translated: CASSYDRLSYEQYF. This rearrangement joins TRBV5-1 to TRBJ2-7; a weak D match, TRBD1 (5 bases). The CDR3 covers 14 residues. V was trimmed by 3 bases and J by 3 bases, leaving 13 bases between them. CDR1 is SGHRS, CDR2 YFSETQ, per germline.

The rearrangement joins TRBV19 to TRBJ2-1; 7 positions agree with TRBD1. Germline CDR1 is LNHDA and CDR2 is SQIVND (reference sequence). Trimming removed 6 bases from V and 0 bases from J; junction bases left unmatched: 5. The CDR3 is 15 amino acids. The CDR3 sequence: CASSLDRASYNEQFF. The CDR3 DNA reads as TGTGCCAGTAGCCTTGACAGGGCCTCCTACAATGAGCAGTTCTTC.

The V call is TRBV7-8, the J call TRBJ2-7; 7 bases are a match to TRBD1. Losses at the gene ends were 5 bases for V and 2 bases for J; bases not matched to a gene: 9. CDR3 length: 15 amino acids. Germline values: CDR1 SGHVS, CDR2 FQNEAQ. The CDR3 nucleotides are TGTGCCAGCAGCCCGATGAACAGGGGTACCTACGAGCAGTACTTC. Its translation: CASSPMNRGTYEQYF.

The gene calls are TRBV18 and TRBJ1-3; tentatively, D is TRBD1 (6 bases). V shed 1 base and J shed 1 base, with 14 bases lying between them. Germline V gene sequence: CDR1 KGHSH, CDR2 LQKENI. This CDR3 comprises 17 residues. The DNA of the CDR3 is TGTGCCAGCTCACCACTCTTACAGGGTGCATCTGGAAACACCATATATTTT. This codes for CASSPLLQGASGNTIYF.

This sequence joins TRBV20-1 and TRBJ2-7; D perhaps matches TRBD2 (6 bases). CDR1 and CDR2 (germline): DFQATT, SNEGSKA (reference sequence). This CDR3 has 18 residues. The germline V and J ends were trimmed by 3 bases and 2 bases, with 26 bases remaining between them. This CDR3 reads CSASRGTPWETTAYEQYF. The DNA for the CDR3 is TGCAGTGCTAGTCGGGGGACCCCTTGGGAGACGACCGCCTACGAGCAGTACTTC.

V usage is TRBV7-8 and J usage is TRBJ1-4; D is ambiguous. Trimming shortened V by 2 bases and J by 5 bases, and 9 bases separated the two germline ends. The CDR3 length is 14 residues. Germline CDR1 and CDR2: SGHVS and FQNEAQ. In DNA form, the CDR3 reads TGTGCCAGCAGCTTACGACGCGGCAATGAAAAACTGTTTTTT. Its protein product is CASSLRRGNEKLFF.

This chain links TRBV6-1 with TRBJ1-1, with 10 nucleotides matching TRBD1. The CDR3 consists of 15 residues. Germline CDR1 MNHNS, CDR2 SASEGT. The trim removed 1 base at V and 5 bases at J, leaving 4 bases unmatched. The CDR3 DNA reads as TGTGCCAGCAGTGAAGGGACAGGGGGATGGACTGAAGCTTTCTTT. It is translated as CASSEGTGGWTEAFF.

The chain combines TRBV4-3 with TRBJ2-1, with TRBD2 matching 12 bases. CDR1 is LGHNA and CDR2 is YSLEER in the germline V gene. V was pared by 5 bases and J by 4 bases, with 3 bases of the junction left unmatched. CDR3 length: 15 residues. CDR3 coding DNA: TGCGCCAGCAGCACACTAGCGGGGGGATACAATGAGCAGTTCTTC. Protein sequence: CASSTLAGGYNEQFF.

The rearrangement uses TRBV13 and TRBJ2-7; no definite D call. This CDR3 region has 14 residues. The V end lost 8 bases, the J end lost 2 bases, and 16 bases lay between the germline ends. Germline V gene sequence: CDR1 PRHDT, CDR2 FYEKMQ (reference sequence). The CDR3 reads CASGRLNEAYEQYF. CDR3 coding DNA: TGTGCCAGCGGTCGTTTAAACGAGGCCTACGAGCAGTACTTC. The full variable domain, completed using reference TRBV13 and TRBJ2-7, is AAGVIQSPRHLIKEKRETATLKCYPIPRHDTVYWYQQGPGQDPQFLISFYEKMQSDKGSIPDRFSAQQFSDYHSELNMSSLELGDSALYFCASGRLNEAYEQYFGPGTRLTVT.

The CDR3 nucleotides are TGTGCCAGCAGCCGGGCGCTGAACACTGAAGCTTTCTTT. It is translated as CASSRALNTEAFF. The rearrangement links TRBV6-2 or TRBV6-3 to TRBJ1-1, with no clear D. Per germline, CDR1 MNHEY and CDR2 SVGEGT. Trimming took off 6 bases at V and 0 bases at J, with 8 bases between the two ends. The length of the CDR3 is 13 residues.

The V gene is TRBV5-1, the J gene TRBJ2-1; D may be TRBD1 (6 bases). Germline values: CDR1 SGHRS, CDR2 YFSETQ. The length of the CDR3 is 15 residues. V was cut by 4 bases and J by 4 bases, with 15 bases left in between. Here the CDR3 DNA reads TGCGCCAGCAGCCCGGACAGTGGGGATTACAATGAGCAGTTCTTC. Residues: CASSPDSGDYNEQFF.

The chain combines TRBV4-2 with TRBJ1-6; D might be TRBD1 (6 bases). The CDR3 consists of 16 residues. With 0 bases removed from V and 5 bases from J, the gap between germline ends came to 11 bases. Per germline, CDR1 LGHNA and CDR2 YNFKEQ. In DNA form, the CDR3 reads TGTGCCAGCAGCCAAGATTGGGGGCGGGATAATTCACCCCTCCACTTT. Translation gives CASSQDWGRDNSPLHF.

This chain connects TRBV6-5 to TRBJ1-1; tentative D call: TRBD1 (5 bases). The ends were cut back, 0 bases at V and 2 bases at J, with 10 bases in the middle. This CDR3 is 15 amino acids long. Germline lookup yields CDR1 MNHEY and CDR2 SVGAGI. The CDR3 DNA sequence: TGTGCCAGCAGTTACTCGGCGGGGCTAAACACTGAAGCTTTCTTT. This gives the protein CASSYSAGLNTEAFF.

The CDR3 reads CAWTSGRNQPQHF. The CDR3 nucleotides are TGTGCCTGGACGTCCGGTCGCAATCAGCCCCAGCATTTT. The chain joins TRBV30 to TRBJ1-5; D not resolved. There are 13 residues in the CDR3. V was pared by 4 bases and J by 2 bases, with 9 bases between. CDR1 GTSNPN and CDR2 SVGIG come from the germline V gene (reference sequence).

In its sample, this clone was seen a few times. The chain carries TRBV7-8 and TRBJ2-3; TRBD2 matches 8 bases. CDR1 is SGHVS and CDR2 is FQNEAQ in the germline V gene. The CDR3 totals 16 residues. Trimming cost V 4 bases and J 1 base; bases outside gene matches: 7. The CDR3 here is CASSWTGGGRTDTQYF. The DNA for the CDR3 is TGTGCCAGCAGCTGGACCGGGGGGGGGCGCACAGATACGCAGTATTTT. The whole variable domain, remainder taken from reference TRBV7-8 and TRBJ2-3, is GAGVSQSPRYKVAKRGQDVALRCDPISGHVSLFWYQQALGQGPEFLTYFQNEAQLDKSGLPSDRFFAERPEGSVSTLKIQRTQQEDSAVYLCASSWTGGGRTDTQYFGPGTRLTVL.

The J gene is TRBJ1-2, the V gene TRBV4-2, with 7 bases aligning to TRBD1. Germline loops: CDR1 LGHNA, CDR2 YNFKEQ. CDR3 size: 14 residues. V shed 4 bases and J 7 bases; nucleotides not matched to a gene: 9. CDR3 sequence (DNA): TGTGCCAGCAGCCTTCTTACAGGGGCCGGTGGCTACACCTTC. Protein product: CASSLLTGAGGYTF.

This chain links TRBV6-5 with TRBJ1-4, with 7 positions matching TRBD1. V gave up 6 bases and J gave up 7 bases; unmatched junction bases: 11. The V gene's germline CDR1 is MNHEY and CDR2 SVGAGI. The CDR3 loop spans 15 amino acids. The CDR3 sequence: CASSTPNEGAEKLFF. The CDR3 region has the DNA TGTGCCAGCAGCACTCCCAATGAGGGGGCTGAAAAACTGTTTTTT.

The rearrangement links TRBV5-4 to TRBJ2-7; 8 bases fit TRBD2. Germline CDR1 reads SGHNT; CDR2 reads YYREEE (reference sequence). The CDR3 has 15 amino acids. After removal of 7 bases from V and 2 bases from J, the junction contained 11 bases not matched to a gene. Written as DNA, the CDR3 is TGTGCCAGCGGGCTTCGGATCGGGGGGGCCTACGAGCAGTACTTC. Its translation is CASGLRIGGAYEQYF. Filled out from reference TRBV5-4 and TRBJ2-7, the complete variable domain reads ETGVTQSPTHLIKTRGQQVTLRCSSQSGHNTVSWYQQALGQGPQFIFQYYREEENGRGNFPPRFSGLQFPNYSSELNVNALELDDSALYLCASGLRIGGAYEQYFGPGTRLTVT.

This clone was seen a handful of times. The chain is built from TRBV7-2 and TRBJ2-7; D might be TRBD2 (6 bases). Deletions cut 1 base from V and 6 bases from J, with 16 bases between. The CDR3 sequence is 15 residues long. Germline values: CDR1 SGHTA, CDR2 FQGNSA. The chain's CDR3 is CASSLDWGRWGEQYF. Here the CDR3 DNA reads TGTGCCAGCAGCTTAGATTGGGGGAGGTGGGGCGAGCAGTACTTC.

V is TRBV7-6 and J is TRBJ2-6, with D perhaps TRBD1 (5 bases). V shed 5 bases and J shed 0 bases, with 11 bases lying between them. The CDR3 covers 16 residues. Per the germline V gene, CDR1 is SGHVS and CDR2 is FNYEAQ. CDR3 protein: CASSHRQSSGANVLTF. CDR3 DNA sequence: TGTGCCAGCAGCCACCGACAGAGCTCTGGGGCCAACGTCCTGACTTTC.

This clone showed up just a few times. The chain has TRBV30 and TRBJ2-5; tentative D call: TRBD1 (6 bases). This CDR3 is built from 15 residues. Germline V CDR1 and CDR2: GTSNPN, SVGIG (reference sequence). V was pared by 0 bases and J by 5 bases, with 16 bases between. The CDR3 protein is CAWSVLPRGRETQYF. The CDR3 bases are TGTGCCTGGAGTGTACTCCCCAGGGGACGGGAGACCCAGTACTTC.

CDR3 amino acids: CAWSRDRPYGYTF. The CDR3 DNA sequence: TGTGCCTGGAGTCGGGACAGACCTTATGGCTACACCTTC. This chain uses TRBV30 with TRBJ1-2; 7 positions match TRBD1. CDR1 and CDR2 (germline): GTSNPN, SVGIG (reference sequence). Trimming cost V 2 bases and J 5 bases; bases outside gene matches: 5. This CDR3 contains 13 residues.

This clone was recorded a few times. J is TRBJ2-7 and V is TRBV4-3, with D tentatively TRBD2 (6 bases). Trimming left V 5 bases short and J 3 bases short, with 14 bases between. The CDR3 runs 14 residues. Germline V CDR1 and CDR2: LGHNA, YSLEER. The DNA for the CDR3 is TGCGCCAGCAGCTCGGGAGTAAGCTACTACGAGCAGTACTTC. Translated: CASSSGVSYYEQYF.

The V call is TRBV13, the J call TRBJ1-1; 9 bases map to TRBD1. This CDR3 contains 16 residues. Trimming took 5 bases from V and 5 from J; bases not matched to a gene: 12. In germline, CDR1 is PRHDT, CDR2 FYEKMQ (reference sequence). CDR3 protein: CASSQMAQGALTEAFF. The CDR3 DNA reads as TGTGCCAGCAGCCAGATGGCACAGGGGGCGTTGACTGAAGCTTTCTTT. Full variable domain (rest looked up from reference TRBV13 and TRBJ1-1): AAGVIQSPRHLIKEKRETATLKCYPIPRHDTVYWYQQGPGQDPQFLISFYEKMQSDKGSIPDRFSAQQFSDYHSELNMSSLELGDSALYFCASSQMAQGALTEAFFGQGTRLTVV.

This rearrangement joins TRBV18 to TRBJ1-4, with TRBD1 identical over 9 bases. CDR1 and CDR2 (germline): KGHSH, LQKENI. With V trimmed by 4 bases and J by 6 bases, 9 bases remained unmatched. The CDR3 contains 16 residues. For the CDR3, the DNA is TGTGCCAGCTCACTACTCCCCCGGGACAGGGATGAAAAACTGTTTTTT. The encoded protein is CASSLLPRDRDEKLFF.